This T cell receptor beta chain was retrieved from a study of beta chain features in type 1 diabetes (dated by TCRdb to about 2018). Background for the entire study: Patients and healthy donors did not differ in mean age, gender distribution, total cell number or subset yield. A total of about 99,000,000 sorted cells were examined across all samples, and RNA yield correlated strongly with the number of cells per subset. In the study, TCRB repertoires of sorted circulating CD4+ T cell subsets from recently diagnosed type 1 diabetes patients were compared with those of matched healthy donors. Regulatory and stem cell-like memory subsets were obtained from only 8 patients and roughly 8 healthy donors, while naive and central memory subsets were obtained from all 28 donors. Overall results and qualifications from the work: Fewer insertions and more nucleotide deletions at VDJ recombination sites were observed in patients with type 1 diabetes, implying thymic rearrangement abnormalities. PCR may preferentially amplify shorter templates, but because patient and control samples were amplified and corrected together, any resulting skew would affect both groups equally. Sequencing cDNA rather than genomic DNA could over-represent highly expressing activated cells, although activation and CD3 levels did not differ between groups. In all four CD4+ subsets, TCRB CDR3 length was moderately but significantly shorter in type 1 diabetes patients. The naive, central memory and regulatory TCRB repertoires appeared to resemble one another more closely among patients than among healthy donors. Because small numbers of individuals were included in the HLA sub-analyses, any influence of HLA type on TCRB rearrangement was left unresolved.

The entire isolated RNA was reverse transcribed using the High Capacity cDNA Reverse Transcription Kit, and thus expressed TCRB transcripts were sequenced. Deep immunoSEQ sequencing was applied to naive, central memory and regulatory T cell samples, giving an average of about 3.4 million total reads per sample. Sorted cells were lysed in RLT buffer, and RNA was extracted using DNase-treated RNeasy Micro or Mini kits according to cell number. Each cell subset was processed separately to prevent cross-contamination, with patient and healthy donor samples processed together. Using the immunoSEQ multiplex PCR, TCRB sequences were amplified from cDNA into 87-bp fragments spanning the CDR3 region. Sequencing of the amplicons was done on the Illumina HiSeq platform. Concerning the study's data processing: Synthetic template baselines were used to correct PCR bias computationally, reads within Hamming distance 2 were collapsed, and singletons that could not be merged were discarded. Reads were aligned to IMGT to assign V, D and J genes, CDR3 length, and insertions or deletions at six rearrangement sites. Within each subset, clonotype counts were normalized to sorted cell number, after which true diversity and Gini coefficients were computed with the tcR R package. The overlap coefficient, calculated on TCRB nucleotide sequences, was used to measure repertoire sharing. As a proxy for the pre-selection repertoire, out-of-frame TCRB sequences from naive cells were analyzed. TCRdb carries this immuneACCESS record with in-frame sequences only. Its versions omit some clonotypes, under half of them owing to an unresolved V gene in the studies checked, with the rest unexplained. Clone size and the V and J calls come from that table; the DNA yielded D and trimming. This sample has roughly 400,000 clones in its table, and around 14% of those were observed once. The ten largest account for roughly 0.035% of the sample.

In the case of this clone: Its antigen remains undetermined. It has no much larger one-base neighbor in the sample; base qualities were not kept.

A single peripheral blood draw of approximately 0.11 L on average was collected from each donor into heparinised tubes. A BD FACSAria II was used to sort naive, central memory, regulatory and stem cell-like memory CD4+ T cells with a panel that included CD45RO, CCR7, CD25, CD127, CD95 and CD27. Every sorted population had a purity above 95%. PBMCs were isolated right away by Lymphoprep density gradient centrifugation and were stained directly, without culture. So that batch effects would be minimized, each experiment stained and sorted samples in pairs, pairing one healthy donor with one patient. The CDR3, cysteine through phenylalanine, is 15 amino acids long. The kept DNA is CDR3 alone, 45 bases in frame from the first base. CDR1 and CDR2 are read off the germline V gene (reference sequence) as PRHDT and FYEKMQ. The germline V end is reduced by 5 bases and the J end by 4 bases; junction bases left unmatched: 8.

This TCR derives from a man aged 30-40 years in good health. Recombination joined TRBV13 with TRBJ1-5; TRBD1 lines up with 7 middle nucleotides. The source material was naive CD4+ T cells from blood. The sample's cell subset or site label, in plain terms: true naive CD4+ T cells. The CDR3 here reads CASSLGQRSNQPQHF. Here is the DNA: TGTGCCAGCAGCCTGGGACAGCGTTCAAATCAGCCCCAGCATTTT.